This T cell receptor (beta chain) originates from a study of blood T cell repertoires in COVID-19. Looking at the study overall: COVID-19 samples, acute and convalescent, were from the United States, Italy and Spain. From T cells, B-cell-depleted T cells, or PBMCs came the material, which was cDNA or gDNA.

Seattle researchers signed up patients amid active infection and tracked them longitudinally. Original processing methods: Reference gene primer amplification gave nucleated cell count estimates. Libraries were prepared by immunoSEQ multiplex PCR; TCRdb keeps only in-frame clonotypes and omits some of them. That table supplies the V and J calls and clone size; D and trimming were determined from the DNA. The repertoire has more than 200,000 clones, around nine tenths of them found once; the top ten carry roughly 4.9%. This CDR3 comprises 16 residues. The V gene's germline CDR1 is SGHDT and CDR2 YYEEEE. V lost 4 bases to trimming and J lost 3 bases, with 17 bases between them.

The TCR comes from a woman in her sixties with COVID-19, enrolled during active disease. Sequencing was carried out using peripheral blood. This chain links TRBV5-6 with TRBJ2-1; a possible D gene is TRBD2 (6 bases). CDR3 region: CASSPSRESYYNEQFF. For the CDR3, the DNA is TGTGCCAGCAGCCCCAGTCGGGAGAGCTACTACAATGAGCAGTTCTTC.